This TCR beta chain was sequenced for a study of T cell changes during pregnancy in multiple sclerosis. Only in-frame clones appear in the TCRdb table, and some are missing; sequencing was by immunoSEQ multiplex PCR. In the table there are about 29,000 clones, 75% to 90% of which are singletons. The CDR3 contains 16 residues. V gave up 3 bases and J gave up 2 bases, with 17 bases separating them. The germline CDR1 and CDR2 sequences are LNHNV and YYDKDF (reference sequence). The chain employs TRBV15 and TRBJ2-7, with D perhaps TRBD1 (6 bases). The material was CD8+ T cells from peripheral blood mononuclear cells, obtained after pregnancy. This sequence originates from a female donor with multiple sclerosis, enrolled in a pregnancy study. DNA for the CDR3: TGTGCCACCAGCAGCCGACGCGGCAGGGGACCCTACGAGCAGTACTTC. Its translation is CATSSRRGRGPYEQYF.